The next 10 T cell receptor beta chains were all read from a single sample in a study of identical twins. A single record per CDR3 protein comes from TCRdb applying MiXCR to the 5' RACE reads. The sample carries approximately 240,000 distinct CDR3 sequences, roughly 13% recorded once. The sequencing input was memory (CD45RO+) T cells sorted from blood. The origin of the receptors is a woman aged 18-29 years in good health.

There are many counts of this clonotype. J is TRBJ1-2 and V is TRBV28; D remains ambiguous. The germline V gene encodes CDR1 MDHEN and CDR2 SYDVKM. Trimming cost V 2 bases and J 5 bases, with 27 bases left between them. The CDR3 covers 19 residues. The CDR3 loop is CASSLTFRGLSMAGYGYTF. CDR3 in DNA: TGTGCCAGCAGTTTAACGTTTAGAGGACTGAGTATGGCTGGATATGGCTACACCTTC.

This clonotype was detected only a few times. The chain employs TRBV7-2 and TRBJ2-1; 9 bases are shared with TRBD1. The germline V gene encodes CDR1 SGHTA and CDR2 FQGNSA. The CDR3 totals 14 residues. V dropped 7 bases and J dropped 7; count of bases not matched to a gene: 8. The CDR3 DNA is TGTGCCAGCATGGGGACAGGGCATTATAATGAGCAGTTCTTC. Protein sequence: CASMGTGHYNEQFF.

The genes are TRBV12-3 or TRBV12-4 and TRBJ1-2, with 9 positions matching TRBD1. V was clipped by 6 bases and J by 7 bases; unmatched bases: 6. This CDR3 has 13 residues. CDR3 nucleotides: TGTGCCAGCAGCCTGGGACAGGGCGCTGGCTACACCTTC. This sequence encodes CASSLGQGAGYTF.

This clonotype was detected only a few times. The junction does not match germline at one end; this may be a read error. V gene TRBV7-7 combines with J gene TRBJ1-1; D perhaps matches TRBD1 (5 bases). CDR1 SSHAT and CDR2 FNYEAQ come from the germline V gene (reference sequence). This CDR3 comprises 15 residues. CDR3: CASSFRGETGTEAFF. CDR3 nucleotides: TGTGCTAGCAGCTTTAGGGGAGAGACGGGCACTGAAGCTTTCTTT.

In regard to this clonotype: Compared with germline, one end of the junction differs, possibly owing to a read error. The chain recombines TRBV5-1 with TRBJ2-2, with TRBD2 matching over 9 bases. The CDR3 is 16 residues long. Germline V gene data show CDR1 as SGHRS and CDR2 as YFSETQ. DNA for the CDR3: TGCGCCAGCAGCCGTAGCGGGGGTATGTTCACCGTGGAGCTGTTTTTT. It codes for CASSRSGGMFTVELFF.

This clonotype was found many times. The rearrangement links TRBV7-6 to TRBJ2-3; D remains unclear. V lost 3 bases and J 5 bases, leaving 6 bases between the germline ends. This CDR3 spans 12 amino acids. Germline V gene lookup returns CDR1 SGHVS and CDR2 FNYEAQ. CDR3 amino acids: CASSFLIDTQYF. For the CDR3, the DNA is TGTGCCAGCAGCTTCCTTATAGATACGCAGTATTTT.

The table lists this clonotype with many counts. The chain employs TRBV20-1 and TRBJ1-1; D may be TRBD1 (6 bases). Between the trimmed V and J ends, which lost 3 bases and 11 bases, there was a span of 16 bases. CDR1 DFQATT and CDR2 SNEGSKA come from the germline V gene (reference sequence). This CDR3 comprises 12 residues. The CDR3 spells CSASKRGFDAFF. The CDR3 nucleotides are TGCAGTGCTAGCAAAAGGGGGTTCGACGCTTTCTTT.

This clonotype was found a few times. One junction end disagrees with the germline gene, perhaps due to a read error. CDR3 region: CSVEGRTGRNEQYF. The CDR3 DNA reads as TGCAGCGTGGAAGGTAGGACAGGGAGGAACGAGCAGTACTTC. This sequence joins TRBV29-1 and TRBJ2-7; 8 bases fit TRBD1. Germline V gene data show CDR1 as SQVTM and CDR2 as ANQGSEA. The CDR3 length is 14 residues.

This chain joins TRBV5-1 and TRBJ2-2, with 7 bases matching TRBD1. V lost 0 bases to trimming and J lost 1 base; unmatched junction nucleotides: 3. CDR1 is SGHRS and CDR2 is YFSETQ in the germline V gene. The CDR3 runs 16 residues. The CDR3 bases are TGCGCCAGCAGCTTGGCGGGACAGAGGAACACCGGGGAGCTGTTTTTT. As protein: CASSLAGQRNTGELFF.

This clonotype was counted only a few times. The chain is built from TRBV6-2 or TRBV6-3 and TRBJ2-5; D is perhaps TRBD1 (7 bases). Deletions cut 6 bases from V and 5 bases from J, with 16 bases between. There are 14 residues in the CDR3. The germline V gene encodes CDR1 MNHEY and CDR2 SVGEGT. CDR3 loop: CASSRGTAPETQYF. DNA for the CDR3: TGTGCCAGCAGCCGCGGGACAGCCCCTGAGACCCAGTACTTC.